The 22 T cell receptor beta chains presented below share a single source sample, sequenced in a study of beta chain features in type 1 diabetes. Of the isolated RNA, all was reverse transcribed, and so the sequenced material was expressed TCRB transcripts. Data came from immunoSEQ multiplex PCR; TCRdb stores just in-frame clones and leaves some out. Counted here are about 290,000 clones, 8% occurring once; the ten biggest clones make up more than 0.8%. Sequenced input: central memory CD4+ T cells from blood. The receptors derive from a woman between 18 and 29 years old in good health.

The chain uses TRBV7-8 and TRBJ1-2; 11 bases align to TRBD1. The CDR3 has 17 residues. Germline V gene lookup returns CDR1 SGHVS and CDR2 FQNEAQ. V dropped 4 bases and J dropped 7; count of bases not matched to a gene: 14. CDR3 sequence: CASSSRTGGESRGGYTF. The CDR3 nucleotides read TGTGCCAGCAGCTCACGGACAGGGGGCGAGTCCAGAGGTGGCTACACCTTC. Looking up the rest from reference TRBV7-8 and TRBJ1-2 gives the full variable domain: GAGVSQSPRYKVAKRGQDVALRCDPISGHVSLFWYQQALGQGPEFLTYFQNEAQLDKSGLPSDRFFAERPEGSVSTLKIQRTQQEDSAVYLCASSSRTGGESRGGYTFGSGTRLTVV.

This chain joins TRBV25-1 and TRBJ2-7; 9 nucleotides agree with TRBD1. This CDR3 spans 14 amino acids. In germline, CDR1 is MGHDK, CDR2 SYGVNS. The ends lost 4 bases at V and 4 bases at J; junction bases unmatched: 5. The CDR3 nucleotides are TGTGCCAGCAGTGCCCGGGACAGGGTTTACGAGCAGTACGTC. It is translated as CASSARDRVYEQYV.

This clone was seen more than once but under ten times. The chain combines TRBV18 with TRBJ2-1; TRBD2 is a possible D gene (5 bases). The CDR3 contains 14 residues. In germline, CDR1 is KGHSH, CDR2 LQKENI. Trimming shortened V by 3 bases and J by 9 bases, and 15 bases separated the two germline ends. Written as DNA, the CDR3 is TGTGCCAGCTCACCTTCCACAATGGAGGCTGAGCAGTTCTTC. It translates to CASSPSTMEAEQFF.

This rearrangement joins TRBV7-2 to TRBJ1-2, with unresolved D. Germline values: CDR1 SGHTA, CDR2 FQGNSA. V was cut by 5 bases and J by 7 bases, with 11 bases left in between. CDR3 length: 12 residues. In nucleotides, the CDR3 is TGTGCCAGCAGCCCCACCCTGGGTGGCTACACCTTC. Its translation is CASSPTLGGYTF.

The CDR3 loop is CSVREQYEQYF. CDR3 coding DNA: TGCAGTGTGCGGGAGCAATACGAGCAGTACTTC. This chain links TRBV20-1 with TRBJ2-5; the match to TRBD2 covers 7 bases. The end of the DNA is better explained by TRBJ2-7, so the J call may be wrong. Germline-derived CDR1 and CDR2 are DFQATT and SNEGSKA (reference sequence). CDR3 length equals 11 residues.

The table lists this clone with a few counts. The chain combines TRBV19 with TRBJ1-4; the D is unclear. Germline-derived CDR1 and CDR2 are LNHDA and SQIVND (reference sequence). This CDR3 spans 14 amino acids. The V end lost 4 bases, the J end lost 5 bases, and 11 bases lay between the germline ends. CDR3 amino acids: CASSTTGPNEKLFF. The CDR3 region has the DNA TGTGCCAGTAGTACCACCGGGCCGAATGAAAAACTGTTTTTT.

At least ten counts were recorded for this clone. The gene calls are TRBV28 and TRBJ2-7, with 12 bases aligning to TRBD1. The trim removed 6 bases at V and 5 bases at J, leaving 8 bases unmatched. Germline V lookup: CDR1 MDHEN, CDR2 SYDVKM. The CDR3 consists of 15 residues. CDR3 sequence reads: CASSVGGTGGHEQYV. The CDR3 nucleotides read TGTGCCAGCAGCGTTGGCGGGACAGGGGGCCACGAGCAGTACGTC.

This clone was recorded a few times. The V and J genes are TRBV11-2 and TRBJ2-3; tentatively, D is TRBD2 (5 bases). The V and J ends lost 5 bases and 3 bases respectively, with 9 bases between them. The length of the CDR3 is 13 residues. Germline-derived CDR1 and CDR2 are SGHAT and FQNNGV. DNA for the CDR3: TGTGCCAGCAGCCCCCGGGAAACAGATACGCAGTATTTT. Translating it yields CASSPRETDTQYF.

Only a few counts were recorded for this clone. V is TRBV9 and J is TRBJ2-3, with 11 bases that match TRBD2. In germline, CDR1 is SGDLS, CDR2 YYNGEE. Trimming removed 3 bases from V and 6 bases from J; junction bases left unmatched: 9. The length of the CDR3 is 16 residues. CDR3 in amino acids: CASSAALAGVMDTQYF. The CDR3 DNA is TGTGCCAGCAGCGCCGCACTAGCGGGAGTGATGGATACGCAGTATTTT.

V is TRBV5-1 and J is TRBJ1-2; D might be TRBD1 (6 bases). In germline, CDR1 is SGHRS, CDR2 YFSETQ. CDR3 size: 14 residues. V lost 0 bases, J lost 4 bases, and 10 bases lay in between. CDR3 nucleotides: TGCGCCAGCAGCTTGGAGGGGACAACCTATGGCTACACCTTC. It codes for CASSLEGTTYGYTF. Drawing the rest from reference TRBV5-1 and TRBJ1-2, the complete variable domain is KAGVTQTPRYLIKTRGQQVTLSCSPISGHRSVSWYQQTPGQGLQFLFEYFSETQRNKGNFPGRFSGRQFSNSRSEMNVSTLELGDSALYLCASSLEGTTYGYTFGSGTRLTVV.

There are a few counts of this clone. V and J are TRBV30 and TRBJ1-1; 7 bases are a match to TRBD1. J was trimmed by 2 bases and V by 6 bases; bases with no gene match: 6. The germline V gene encodes CDR1 GTSNPN and CDR2 SVGIG (reference sequence). This CDR3 contains 13 residues. The DNA of the CDR3 is TGTGCCTGCCGGGACAGATTAAACACTGAAGCTTTCTTT. Translated: CACRDRLNTEAFF. Combining the CDR3 with reference TRBV30 and TRBJ1-1 gives the whole variable domain SQTIHQWPATLVQPVGSPLSLECTVEGTSNPNLYWYRQAAGRGLQLLFYSVGIGQISSEVPQNLSASRPQDRQFILSSKKLLLSDSGFYLCACRDRLNTEAFFGQGTRLTVV.

V and J are TRBV30 and TRBJ2-5; a weak D match, TRBD2 (7 bases). Germline V gene data show CDR1 as GTSNPN and CDR2 as SVGIG (reference sequence). The ends were cut back, 3 bases at V and 5 bases at J, with 25 bases in the middle. The CDR3 loop spans 17 amino acids. CDR3 nucleotide sequence: TGTGCCTGGAGGGGGGGGCGTCAGGGAACTTTAATGGAGACCCAGTACTTC. It codes for CAWRGGRQGTLMETQYF. The variable domain in full, with the rest retrieved from reference TRBV30 and TRBJ2-5, is SQTIHQWPATLVQPVGSPLSLECTVEGTSNPNLYWYRQAAGRGLQLLFYSVGIGQISSEVPQNLSASRPQDRQFILSSKKLLLSDSGFYLCAWRGGRQGTLMETQYFGPGTRLLVL.

The chain recombines TRBV7-2 with TRBJ2-3; TRBD2 aligns across 9 bases. The CDR3 length is 14 residues. The junction had 2 bases not matched to a gene; V was cut back by 6 bases and J by 1 base. From germline, CDR1 is SGHTA and CDR2 FQGNSA. The CDR3 spells CASRPSGGTDTQYF. The CDR3 region has the DNA TGTGCCAGCAGGCCTAGCGGGGGCACAGATACGCAGTATTTT.

The V call is TRBV18, the J call TRBJ2-4; maybe TRBD1 (6 bases). The CDR3 length is 18 residues. Germline V CDR1 and CDR2: KGHSH, LQKENI. V was trimmed by 3 bases and J by 0 bases, leaving 18 bases between them. The CDR3 nucleotides read TGTGCCAGCTCACCCCAGGGTCTGGGGGCGGTAGCCAAAAACATTCAGTACTTC. Protein product: CASSPQGLGAVAKNIQYF. Drawing the rest from reference TRBV18 and TRBJ2-4, the complete variable domain is NAGVMQNPRHLVRRRGQEARLRCSPMKGHSHVYWYRQLPEEGLKFMVYLQKENIIDESGMPKERFSAEFPKEGPSILRIQQVVRGDSAAYFCASSPQGLGAVAKNIQYFGAGTRLSVL.

This clone was counted a few times. The J gene is TRBJ2-1, the V gene TRBV6-1; no clear D. The CDR3 length is 15 residues. The germline V gene has CDR1 MNHNS and CDR2 SASEGT. With 2 bases removed from V and 6 bases from J, the gap between germline ends came to 14 bases. The CDR3 bases are TGTGCCAGCAGTGAAAATCCTAGTAATAGCAATGAGCAGTTCTTC. Protein sequence: CASSENPSNSNEQFF.

This clone was counted many times. The chain joins TRBV13 to TRBJ2-5; maybe TRBD2 (6 bases). Germline loops: CDR1 PRHDT, CDR2 FYEKMQ (reference sequence). The germline V and J ends were trimmed by 5 bases and 2 bases, with 21 bases remaining between them. CDR3 length equals 17 residues. CDR3 in amino acids: CASSPPAGGEHQETQYF. The CDR3 region has the DNA TGTGCCAGCAGCCCCCCAGCCGGGGGAGAGCATCAAGAGACCCAGTACTTC.

This clone was found a few times. The rearrangement uses TRBV29-1 and TRBJ2-1; no clear D. The CDR3 is 13 amino acids. Germline CDR1 SQVTM, CDR2 ANQGSEA. V gave up 0 bases and J gave up 5 bases, with 8 bases separating them. CDR3 loop: CSVEDGYNNEQFF. In nucleotides, the CDR3 is TGCAGCGTTGAAGATGGGTACAACAATGAGCAGTTCTTC.

This clone was seen a handful of times. This sequence joins TRBV28 and TRBJ1-2; D is unresolved. The CDR3 has 11 residues. Germline V gives CDR1 MDHEN, CDR2 SYDVKM. Trimming pared 5 bases from V and 2 bases from J, leaving 3 bases between. CDR3 sequence: CASSENYGYTF. The CDR3 bases are TGTGCCAGCAGTGAGAACTATGGCTACACCTTC.

The gene calls are TRBV11-2 and TRBJ2-7; the D gene is possibly TRBD1 (6 bases). V was shortened by 5 bases and J by 0 bases, with 17 bases between the two germline ends. CDR3 length equals 16 residues. Germline CDR1 and CDR2: SGHAT and FQNNGV. The CDR3 coding sequence is TGTGCCAGCAGCCTCAATCCGGGACAAAGCTCCTACGAGCAGTACGTC. Residues: CASSLNPGQSSYEQYV.

The rearrangement links TRBV27 to TRBJ1-2; D is ambiguous. The V end lost 6 bases, the J end lost 8 bases, and 13 bases lay between the germline ends. Germline V gene lookup returns CDR1 MNHEY and CDR2 SMNVEV (reference sequence). The CDR3 extends over 12 amino acids. In DNA, the CDR3 is TGTGCCAGCAGCCAGCGGGAGGGCGGCTACACCTTC. Its protein product is CASSQREGGYTF.

This clone was seen a few times. This rearrangement joins TRBV5-1 to TRBJ2-6; D is unresolved. Germline CDR1 and CDR2: SGHRS and YFSETQ. The ends were cut back, 0 bases at V and 0 bases at J, with 1 base in the middle. The CDR3 totals 14 residues. The CDR3 nucleotides read TGCGCCAGCAGCTTGGACTCTGGGGCCAACGTCCTGACTTTC. Protein sequence: CASSLDSGANVLTF.

This clone was picked up a small number of times. The chain links TRBV5-4 to TRBJ1-3; no definite D call. With 0 bases removed from V and 7 bases from J, the gap between germline ends came to 11 bases. Per germline, CDR1 SGHNT and CDR2 YYREEE (reference sequence). The CDR3 is made up of 14 amino acids. CDR3 sequence (DNA): TGTGCCAGCAGCTTGGCTGGGTCGGCGAACACCATATATTTT. It encodes CASSLAGSANTIYF. The entire variable domain, with the rest obtained from reference TRBV5-4 and TRBJ1-3, is as follows: ETGVTQSPTHLIKTRGQQVTLRCSSQSGHNTVSWYQQALGQGPQFIFQYYREEENGRGNFPPRFSGLQFPNYSSELNVNALELDDSALYLCASSLAGSANTIYFGEGSWLTVV.